The text below deals with one T cell receptor (beta chain). Its target is unknown. Primers: 60 Vbeta forward and 13 Jbeta reverse. Sequencing was performed with immunoSEQ multiplex PCR; in TCRdb, only in-frame clones are kept and a portion is missing. This sample has 150,000 to 200,000 clones, with about 76% found just once. This specimen comes from a study of cytomegalovirus exposure and HLA in healthy donors. Study results and caveats: Within an earlier analysis, most TCR beta V segments proved productive either about 90% or about 30% of the time.

V lost 2 bases and J lost 5; bases outside the gene matches: 2. The CDR3 contains 15 residues. Germline assignment: CDR1 MNHEY and CDR2 SMNVEV (reference sequence). The TCR originated in a woman in her forties or fifties in good health and CMV-seronegative. Material: PBMCs. The chain joins TRBV27 to TRBJ2-1, with TRBD2 matching over 11 bases. The DNA for the CDR3 is TGTGCCAGCAGTTTAAGGGGACTAGCGGACAATGAGCAGTTCTTC. This encodes CASSLRGLADNEQFF.